Listed here are 11 T cell receptor beta chains from one sample, sequenced in a study of cytomegalovirus exposure and HLA in healthy donors. Profiled with immunoSEQ multiplex PCR; TCRdb holds only in-frame clones, not every one. The profile shows some 130,000 clones, about 90% of them singletons. Sequences were obtained from PBMCs. The source of these receptors is a young man in good health and CMV-seronegative.

The gene calls are TRBV2 and TRBJ2-2, with 11 bases that match TRBD1. The CDR3 contains 16 residues. The V gene end was trimmed by 6 bases and the J gene end by 3 bases; junction bases not matched to a gene: 6. CDR1 and CDR2 from the germline V gene are SNHLY and FYNNEI. The CDR3 DNA follows: TGTGCCAGCAGAGACGGACAGGGGGCATACACCGGGGAGCTGTTTTTT. It translates to CASRDGQGAYTGELFF.

This chain joins TRBV19 and TRBJ1-5; D uncertain. The CDR3 has 16 residues. The V end was cut by 0 bases, the J end by 3 bases, with 12 bases between. The germline CDR1 and CDR2 sequences are LNHDA and SQIVND (reference sequence). CDR3 bases: TGTGCCAGTAGTATAGAAGTAGACATTAACAATCAGCCCCAGCATTTT. It is translated as CASSIEVDINNQPQHF.

The V call is TRBV5-4, the J call TRBJ2-7; D is unresolved. The germline CDR1 and CDR2 sequences are SGHNT and YYREEE (reference sequence). The CDR3 is made up of 15 amino acids. V was cut by 0 bases and J by 5 bases, with 15 bases left in between. CDR3 protein: CASSLGVRSSHEQYF. The DNA for the CDR3 is TGTGCCAGCAGCTTGGGAGTGAGGAGTTCGCACGAGCAGTACTTC. The full variable domain, rest sourced from reference TRBV5-4 and TRBJ2-7, is ETGVTQSPTHLIKTRGQQVTLRCSSQSGHNTVSWYQQALGQGPQFIFQYYREEENGRGNFPPRFSGLQFPNYSSELNVNALELDDSALYLCASSLGVRSSHEQYFGPGTRLTVT.

This chain joins TRBV4-1 and TRBJ2-4; 9 positions match TRBD1. The ends lost 0 bases at V and 0 bases at J; junction bases unmatched: 3. Germline CDR1 is MGHRA and CDR2 is YSYEKL. The CDR3 totals 17 residues. DNA of the CDR3: TGCGCCAGCAGCCAAGATGGACAGGGGATAGCCAAAAACATTCAGTACTTC. Its translation: CASSQDGQGIAKNIQYF.

The chain recombines TRBV7-9 with TRBJ2-1, with 7 bases identical to TRBD2. There are 18 residues in the CDR3. Germline CDR1 is SEHNR and CDR2 is FQNEAQ (reference sequence). Trimming cost V 1 base and J 1 base; bases outside gene matches: 10. CDR3 in amino acids: CASSLESGRVGSYNEQFF. The CDR3, as DNA: TGTGCCAGCAGCTTAGAATCAGGGAGGGTAGGGTCCTACAATGAGCAGTTCTTC. Based on the CDR3 plus reference TRBV7-9 and TRBJ2-1, the full variable domain is DTGVSQNPRHKITKRGQNVTFRCDPISEHNRLYWYRQTLGQGPEFLTYFQNEAQLEKSRLLSDRFSAERPKGSFSTLEIQRTEQGDSAMYLCASSLESGRVGSYNEQFFGPGTRLTVL.

The chain employs TRBV30 and TRBJ2-6; no firm D call. The germline gives CDR1 GTSNPN, CDR2 SVGIG (reference sequence). CDR3 length: 15 amino acids. The V and J ends lost 3 bases and 2 bases respectively, with 11 bases between them. This CDR3 is CAWSYASAGANVLTF. CDR3 DNA sequence: TGTGCCTGGAGCTACGCTAGTGCTGGGGCCAACGTCCTGACTTTC.

This clone was counted only a few times. The chain has TRBV9 and TRBJ2-7, with D possibly TRBD2 on 5 matching bases. Germline V CDR1 and CDR2: SGDLS, YYNGEE. Trimming removed 6 bases at V and 5 bases at J, with 15 bases between. The CDR3 is 13 amino acids. CDR3 sequence reads: CASNVRGEHEQYF. The CDR3 DNA reads as TGTGCCAGCAATGTACGTGGGGAGCACGAGCAGTACTTC.

V usage is TRBV20-1 and J usage is TRBJ1-2; D not resolved. Trimming pared 6 bases from V and 8 bases from J, leaving 13 bases between. This CDR3 is 11 amino acids long. Germline V gives CDR1 DFQATT, CDR2 SNEGSKA (reference sequence). The CDR3 spells CSARDVIGYTF. The DNA for the CDR3 is TGCAGTGCACGGGATGTGATCGGCTACACCTTC.

The chain has TRBV6-5 and TRBJ1-3, with unresolved D. CDR1 is MNHEY and CDR2 is SVGAGI in the germline V gene. The CDR3 loop spans 14 amino acids. Trimming removed 5 bases from V and 0 bases from J, with 8 bases in between. The CDR3 DNA follows: TGTGCCAGCAGTCCCCCAGGCTCTGGAAACACCATATATTTT. It encodes CASSPPGSGNTIYF.

The gene calls are TRBV29-1 and TRBJ2-4; TRBD1 agrees at 10 bases. With 6 bases clipped from V and 2 bases from J, the junction kept 4 bases outside the gene matches. CDR3 length equals 14 residues. Germline assignment: CDR1 SQVTM and CDR2 ANQGSEA. DNA of the CDR3: TGCAGCGTCTACGACAGGGGGCCCAAAAACATTCAGTACTTC. Translating it yields CSVYDRGPKNIQYF.

J is TRBJ2-7 and V is TRBV27; 8 bases fit TRBD2. Trimming cost V 4 bases and J 3 bases; bases outside gene matches: 8. From germline, CDR1 is MNHEY and CDR2 SMNVEV (reference sequence). This CDR3 is 15 amino acids long. The CDR3 DNA sequence: TGTGCCAGCAGTTCCCTAGCGGGCCCCTTCTACGAGCAGTACTTC. Protein product: CASSSLAGPFYEQYF.